Following are 21 T cell receptor beta chains from one sample sequenced in a study of T-cell memory formation after mild COVID-19 (TCRdb year 2021). Libraries were prepared through 5' RACE. Sequenced using an Illumina NovaSeq 6000. Through fastp at Q25 and MiXCR, TCRdb rebuilt clones from the public reads, retaining in-frame beta chains. Here each entry gathers all rows of one CDR3 protein and keeps the most common genes and DNA. The sample has approximately 200,000 distinct CDR3 sequences on record, around 15% of them singletons. 2% to 2.5% of the sample rests with the top ten. Sequences were obtained from PBMCs or a T cell subset sorted from them (not recorded which). The receptor set was obtained from an adult woman who had mild COVID-19 (a few samples of this study predate the infection). The sample titles of this study are shuffled in the database, so cell type and time point are left out; the donor was told from shared clones.

V usage is TRBV29-1 and J usage is TRBJ2-1; the D gene is possibly TRBD2 (5 bases). Germline V gene data show CDR1 as SQVTM and CDR2 as ANQGSEA. The CDR3 length is 12 residues. The V end lost 6 bases, the J end lost 7 bases, and 13 bases lay between the germline ends. As DNA, the CDR3 is TGCAGCGTCGAGCAAACTAGGAATGAGCAGTTCTTC. Translation gives CSVEQTRNEQFF.

A few counts support this clonotype. The chain is built from TRBV20-1 and TRBJ2-2; D is possibly TRBD1 (5 bases). CDR1 DFQATT and CDR2 SNEGSKA come from the germline V gene (reference sequence). V was trimmed by 0 bases and J by 7 bases, leaving 15 bases between them. There are 15 residues in the CDR3. The CDR3 DNA reads as TGCAGTGCTAGAGACCCAGGAAGGGGTCACGGGGAGCTGTTTTTT. The encoded protein is CSARDPGRGHGELFF.

The chain carries TRBV12-3 or TRBV12-4 and TRBJ2-5, with 13 bases that match TRBD2. This CDR3 spans 17 amino acids. The J segment lost 1 base and the V segment lost 5 bases, leaving 7 bases of the junction unmatched. CDR3 in DNA: TGTGCCAGCAGTCCAGGACTAGCGGGGGCACTCCAAGAGACCCAGTACTTC. Translating gives CASSPGLAGALQETQYF.

This clonotype was found a few times. This chain joins TRBV29-1 and TRBJ2-1, with 9 nucleotides matching TRBD1. With V trimmed by 6 bases and J by 5 bases, 8 bases remained unmatched. Germline lookup yields CDR1 SQVTM and CDR2 ANQGSEA. CDR3 length equals 14 residues. The CDR3 here is CSVSDRDRDNEQFF. The CDR3 DNA sequence: TGCAGCGTGAGTGACCGGGACAGGGACAATGAGCAGTTCTTC.

This clonotype was detected only a few times. This chain links TRBV27 with TRBJ2-3, with 10 bases lining up with TRBD2. V lost 5 bases to trimming and J lost 0 bases; unmatched junction nucleotides: 14. Germline CDR1 and CDR2: MNHEY and SMNVEV (reference sequence). CDR3 length: 19 residues. Here the CDR3 DNA reads TGTGCCAGCAGTACCCAACGGTATAGCGGGGGGCCTAGCACAGATACGCAGTATTTT. Residues: CASSTQRYSGGPSTDTQYF.

The rearrangement uses TRBV7-9 and TRBJ1-1; unclear D gene. Deletions cut 8 bases from V and 1 base from J, with 11 bases between. Germline V gene lookup returns CDR1 SEHNR and CDR2 FQNEAQ (reference sequence). The CDR3 has 13 amino acids. In DNA, the CDR3 is TGTGCCAGCCTACGTGACGGGAACACTGAAGCTTTCTTT. This codes for CASLRDGNTEAFF.

This clonotype was seen only a few times. This rearrangement joins TRBV7-2 to TRBJ2-1, with a possible D match to TRBD1 (6 bases). The germline V gene encodes CDR1 SGHTA and CDR2 FQGNSA. Trimming stripped 4 bases from V and 7 bases from J, with 11 bases between. The CDR3 is 13 residues long. The CDR3: CASSSQTGNEQFF. The CDR3 DNA is TGTGCCAGCAGCTCCCAAACAGGGAATGAGCAGTTCTTC.

The chain recombines TRBV6-5 with TRBJ2-7, with 13 positions matching TRBD2. Unmatched junction bases numbered 9, after V lost 5 bases and J lost 2 bases. This CDR3 region has 17 residues. Germline loops: CDR1 MNHEY, CDR2 SVGAGI. Written as DNA, the CDR3 is TGTGCCAGCAGTCGCTTGACTAGCGGGGGGAGGGCCTACGAGCAGTACTTC. Translated: CASSRLTSGGRAYEQYF.

V is TRBV24-1 and J is TRBJ2-1; 9 bases align to TRBD2. V gave up 9 bases and J gave up 3 bases; unmatched junction bases: 5. This CDR3 region has 14 residues. Germline CDR1 KGHDR, CDR2 SFDVKD. For the CDR3, the DNA is TGTGCCACCGCCGCTAGCGGGATCTACAATGAGCAGTTCTTC. This codes for CATAASGIYNEQFF.

The gene calls are TRBV5-1 and TRBJ2-6, with D maybe TRBD2 (5 bases). V was shortened by 2 bases and J by 2 bases, with 11 bases between the two germline ends. Looked up from germline, CDR1 is SGHRS and CDR2 is YFSETQ. The CDR3 length is 16 residues. The chain's CDR3 is CASSFGVQAGANVLTF. Here the CDR3 DNA reads TGCGCCAGCAGCTTCGGGGTTCAGGCTGGGGCCAACGTCCTGACTTTC.

The chain employs TRBV5-1 and TRBJ2-1; TRBD2 matches at 9 bases. Germline trimming cut 4 bases from V and 8 bases from J; bases unmatched to any gene: 13. The CDR3 has 16 amino acids. Germline-derived CDR1 and CDR2 are SGHRS and YFSETQ. The CDR3 region has the DNA TGCGCCAGCAGCCCGGCCGGGACTAGCATATTCGATGAGCAGTTCTTC. Translated, it gives CASSPAGTSIFDEQFF.

This clonotype turned up a few times. The V gene is TRBV5-4, the J gene TRBJ2-2; unclear D gene. V was cut by 1 base and J by 4 bases, with 5 bases left in between. Germline V lookup: CDR1 SGHNT, CDR2 YYREEE (reference sequence). CDR3 length: 13 amino acids. The CDR3 region is CASSLRATGELFF. The CDR3 region has the DNA TGTGCCAGCAGCTTGAGAGCCACCGGGGAGCTGTTTTTT. The variable domain in full, with the rest retrieved from reference TRBV5-4 and TRBJ2-2, is ETGVTQSPTHLIKTRGQQVTLRCSSQSGHNTVSWYQQALGQGPQFIFQYYREEENGRGNFPPRFSGLQFPNYSSELNVNALELDDSALYLCASSLRATGELFFGEGSRLTVL.

This clonotype was detected a few times. This chain uses TRBV4-1 with TRBJ2-7; D gene uncertain. V lost 0 bases and J lost 3, with 15 bases in between. Germline V gene sequence: CDR1 MGHRA, CDR2 YSYEKL. This CDR3 has 16 amino acids. The CDR3 reads CASSQDTPFSRYEQYF. CDR3 in DNA: TGCGCCAGCAGCCAAGATACCCCGTTTAGCCGCTACGAGCAGTACTTC.

In DNA form, the CDR3 reads TGTGCCAGCAGCTCCCTAAGGCGGGAGAGCGTTTCTAGCACAGATACGCAGTATTTT. Amino acid sequence: CASSSLRRESVSSTDTQYF. The chain carries TRBV7-6 and TRBJ2-3; TRBD2 matches 7 bases. The CDR3 is 19 residues long. J was trimmed by 0 bases and V by 4 bases; bases with no gene match: 16. The germline V gene has CDR1 SGHVS and CDR2 FNYEAQ. The complete variable domain, with remaining parts taken from reference TRBV7-6 and TRBJ2-3, reads GAGVSQSPRYKVTKRGQDVALRCDPISGHVSLYWYRQALGQGPEFLTYFNYEAQQDKSGLPNDRFSAERPEGSISTLTIQRTEQRDSAMYRCASSSLRRESVSSTDTQYFGPGTRLTVL.

This clonotype was counted a few times. This chain uses TRBV5-1 with TRBJ2-2; D is undetermined. V was clipped by 3 bases and J by 6 bases, with 9 bases between them. Germline assignment: CDR1 SGHRS and CDR2 YFSETQ. The CDR3 sequence is 13 residues long. The chain's CDR3 is CASSWKRSGELFF. In DNA form, the CDR3 reads TGCGCCAGCAGCTGGAAGAGGTCCGGGGAGCTGTTTTTT.

This clonotype was observed a few times. V and J are TRBV5-1 and TRBJ2-1; D remains unclear. CDR3 length: 14 residues. Germline V gives CDR1 SGHRS, CDR2 YFSETQ. V lost 1 base to trimming and J lost 5 bases, with 10 bases between them. This CDR3 reads CASSLRLGHNEQFF. The CDR3 DNA reads TGCGCCAGCAGCTTGCGGCTAGGACACAATGAGCAGTTCTTC. Based on the CDR3 plus reference TRBV5-1 and TRBJ2-1, the full variable domain is KAGVTQTPRYLIKTRGQQVTLSCSPISGHRSVSWYQQTPGQGLQFLFEYFSETQRNKGNFPGRFSGRQFSNSRSEMNVSTLELGDSALYLCASSLRLGHNEQFFGPGTRLTVL.

The V and J genes are TRBV10-3 and TRBJ2-7, with 9 bases that match TRBD2. The germline V gene has CDR1 ENHRY and CDR2 SYGVKD. The CDR3 length is 13 residues. The ends lost 10 bases at V and 6 bases at J; junction bases unmatched: 10. The CDR3 DNA reads TGTGCCAGCGGGAGGGACAGACCAAGCGAGCAGTACTTC. It translates to CASGRDRPSEQYF.

This clonotype was seen only a few times. The chain couples TRBV30 to TRBJ2-5; D is ambiguous. V shed 1 base and J shed 6 bases, with 6 bases lying between them. Germline V lookup: CDR1 GTSNPN, CDR2 SVGIG (reference sequence). The CDR3 spans 11 residues. In DNA form, the CDR3 reads TGTGCCTGGAGTGCACCTAAGACCCAGTACTTC. Its translation: CAWSAPKTQYF.

The V call is TRBV7-2, the J call TRBJ2-7; 10 bases fit TRBD2. CDR3 length equals 14 residues. The V segment lost 4 bases and the J segment 2 bases; nucleotides outside the gene matches: 2. Germline lookup yields CDR1 SGHTA and CDR2 FQGNSA. CDR3 sequence: CASSSTSGPYEQYF. For the CDR3, the DNA is TGTGCCAGCAGCTCGACTAGCGGGCCCTACGAGCAGTACTTC.

This clonotype was counted at least ten times. The V call is TRBV3-1, the J call TRBJ2-3; 9 positions match TRBD2. The CDR3 spans 14 residues. V lost 3 bases and J lost 3; bases outside the gene matches: 1. Germline V CDR1 and CDR2: LGHDT, YNNKEL (reference sequence). Written as DNA, the CDR3 is TGTGCCAGCAGCCAGCGGGAGGGGACAGATACGCAGTATTTT. Translated, it gives CASSQREGTDTQYF.

This clonotype was counted only a few times. This chain links TRBV7-2 with TRBJ1-1, with 12 bases identical to TRBD1. The V gene's germline CDR1 is SGHTA and CDR2 FQGNSA. V dropped 6 bases and J dropped 5; count of bases not matched to a gene: 7. There are 15 residues in the CDR3. The CDR3 spells CASRNRDRGHTEAFF. CDR3 coding DNA: TGTGCCAGCAGAAACCGGGACAGGGGGCATACTGAAGCTTTCTTT.